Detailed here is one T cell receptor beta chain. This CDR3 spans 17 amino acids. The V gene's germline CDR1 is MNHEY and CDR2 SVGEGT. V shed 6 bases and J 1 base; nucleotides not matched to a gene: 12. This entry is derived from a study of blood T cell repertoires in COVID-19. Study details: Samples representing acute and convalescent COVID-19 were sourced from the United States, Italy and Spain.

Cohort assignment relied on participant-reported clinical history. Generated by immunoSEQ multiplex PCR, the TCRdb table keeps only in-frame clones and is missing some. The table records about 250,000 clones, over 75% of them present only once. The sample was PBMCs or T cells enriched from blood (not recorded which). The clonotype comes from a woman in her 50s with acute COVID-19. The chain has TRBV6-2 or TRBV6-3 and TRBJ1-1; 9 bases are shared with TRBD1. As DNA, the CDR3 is TGTGCCAGCAGCCCTACCTGGACAGGGGAGGGGAACACTGAAGCTTTCTTT. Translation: CASSPTWTGEGNTEAFF.